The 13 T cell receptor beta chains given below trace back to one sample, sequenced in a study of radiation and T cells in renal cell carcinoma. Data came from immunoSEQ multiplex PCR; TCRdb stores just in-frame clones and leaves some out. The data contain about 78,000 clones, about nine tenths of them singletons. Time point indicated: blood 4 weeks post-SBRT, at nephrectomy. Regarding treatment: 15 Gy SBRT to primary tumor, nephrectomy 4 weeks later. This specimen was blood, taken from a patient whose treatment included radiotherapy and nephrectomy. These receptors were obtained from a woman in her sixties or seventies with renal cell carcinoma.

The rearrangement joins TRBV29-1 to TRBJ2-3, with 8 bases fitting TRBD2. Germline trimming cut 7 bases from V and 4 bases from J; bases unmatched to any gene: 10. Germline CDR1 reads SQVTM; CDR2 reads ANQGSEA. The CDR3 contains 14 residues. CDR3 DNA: TGCAGCGCGGGGCGGGGGGCCTACGCAGATACGCAGTATTTT. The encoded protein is CSAGRGAYADTQYF.

The CDR3 here is CASSPNREMNGYTF. CDR3 bases: TGTGCCAGCAGTCCAAACAGGGAGATGAATGGCTACACCTTC. V gene TRBV27 combines with J gene TRBJ1-2; weak D call: TRBD1 (6 bases). The CDR3 consists of 14 residues. Trimming shortened V by 5 bases and J by 6 bases, and 16 bases separated the two germline ends. Germline loops: CDR1 MNHEY, CDR2 SMNVEV (reference sequence).

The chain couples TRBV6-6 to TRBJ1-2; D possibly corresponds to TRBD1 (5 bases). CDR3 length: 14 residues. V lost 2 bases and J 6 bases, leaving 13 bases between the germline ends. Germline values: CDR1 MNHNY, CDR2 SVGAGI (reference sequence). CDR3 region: CASSYLLGENGYTF. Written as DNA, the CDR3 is TGTGCCAGCAGTTACCTCCTAGGGGAAAATGGCTACACCTTC.

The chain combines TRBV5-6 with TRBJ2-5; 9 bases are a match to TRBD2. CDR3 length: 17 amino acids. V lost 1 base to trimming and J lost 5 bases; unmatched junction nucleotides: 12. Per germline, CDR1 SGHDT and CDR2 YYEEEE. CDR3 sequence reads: CASSLWRTGLASETQYF. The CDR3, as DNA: TGTGCCAGCAGCTTGTGGAGGACGGGACTAGCTAGTGAGACCCAGTACTTC.

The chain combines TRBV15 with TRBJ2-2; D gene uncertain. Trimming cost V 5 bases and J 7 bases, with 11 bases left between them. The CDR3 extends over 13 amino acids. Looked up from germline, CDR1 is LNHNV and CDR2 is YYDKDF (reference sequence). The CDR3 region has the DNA TGTGCCACCAGCCGAGGTCTGGACGGGGAGCTGTTTTTT. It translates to CATSRGLDGELFF. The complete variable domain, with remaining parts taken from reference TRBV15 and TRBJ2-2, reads DAMVIQNPRYQVTQFGKPVTLSCSQTLNHNVMYWYQQKSSQAPKLLFHYYDKDFNNEADTPDNFQSRRPNTSFCFLDIRSPGLGDTAMYLCATSRGLDGELFFGEGSRLTVL.

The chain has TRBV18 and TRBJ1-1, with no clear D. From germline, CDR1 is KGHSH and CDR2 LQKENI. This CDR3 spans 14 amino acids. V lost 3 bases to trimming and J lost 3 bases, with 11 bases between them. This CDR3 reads CASSPGTRYTEAFF. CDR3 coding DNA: TGTGCCAGCTCACCGGGCACGAGGTACACTGAAGCTTTCTTT.

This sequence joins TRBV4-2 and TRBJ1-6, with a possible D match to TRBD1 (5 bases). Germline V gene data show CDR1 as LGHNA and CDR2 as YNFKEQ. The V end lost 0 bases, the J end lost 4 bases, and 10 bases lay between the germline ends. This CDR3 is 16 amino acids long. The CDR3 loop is CASSQERRGYNSPLHF. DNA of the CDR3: TGTGCCAGCAGCCAAGAGCGGAGGGGTTATAATTCACCCCTCCACTTT.

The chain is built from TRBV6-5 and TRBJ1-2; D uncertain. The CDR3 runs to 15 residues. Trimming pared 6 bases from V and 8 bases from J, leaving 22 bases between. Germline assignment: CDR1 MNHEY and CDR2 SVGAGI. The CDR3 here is CASRQPIGRVRGYTF. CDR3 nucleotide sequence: TGTGCCAGCAGACAACCCATCGGTAGGGTCCGGGGCTACACCTTC.

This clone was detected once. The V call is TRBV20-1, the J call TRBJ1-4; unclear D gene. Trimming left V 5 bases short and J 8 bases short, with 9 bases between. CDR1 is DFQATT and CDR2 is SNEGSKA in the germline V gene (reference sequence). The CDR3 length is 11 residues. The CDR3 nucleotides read TGCAGTGCTCGGATAGGGGAAAAACTGTTTTTT. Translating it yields CSARIGEKLFF.

The CDR3: CASSLGTVNTEAFF. The CDR3 DNA reads TGTGCCAGCAGCTTAGGGACAGTGAACACTGAAGCTTTCTTT. The chain couples TRBV5-5 to TRBJ1-1, with TRBD1 matching over 7 bases. Germline CDR1 SGHKS, CDR2 YYEKEE (reference sequence). Trimming at V came to 2 bases and at J to 0 bases, leaving 1 base not matched to a gene. CDR3 length equals 14 residues. The variable domain in full, completed from reference TRBV5-5 and TRBJ1-1, reads DAGVTQSPTHLIKTRGQQVTLRCSPISGHKSVSWYQQVLGQGPQFIFQYYEKEERGRGNFPDRFSARQFPNYSSELNVNALLLGDSALYLCASSLGTVNTEAFFGQGTRLTVV.

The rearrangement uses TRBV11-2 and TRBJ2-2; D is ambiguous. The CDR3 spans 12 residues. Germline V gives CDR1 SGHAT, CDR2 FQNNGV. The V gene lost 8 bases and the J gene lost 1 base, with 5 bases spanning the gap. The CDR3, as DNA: TGTGCCAGCTGGGGGAACACCGGGGAGCTGTTTTTT. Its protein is CASWGNTGELFF.

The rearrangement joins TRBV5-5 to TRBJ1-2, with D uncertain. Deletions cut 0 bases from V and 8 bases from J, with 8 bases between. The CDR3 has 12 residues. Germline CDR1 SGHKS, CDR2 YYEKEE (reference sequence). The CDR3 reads CASSLEGYGYTF. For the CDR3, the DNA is TGTGCCAGCAGCTTGGAGGGTTACGGCTACACCTTC. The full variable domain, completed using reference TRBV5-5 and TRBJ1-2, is DAGVTQSPTHLIKTRGQQVTLRCSPISGHKSVSWYQQVLGQGPQFIFQYYEKEERGRGNFPDRFSARQFPNYSSELNVNALLLGDSALYLCASSLEGYGYTFGSGTRLTVV.

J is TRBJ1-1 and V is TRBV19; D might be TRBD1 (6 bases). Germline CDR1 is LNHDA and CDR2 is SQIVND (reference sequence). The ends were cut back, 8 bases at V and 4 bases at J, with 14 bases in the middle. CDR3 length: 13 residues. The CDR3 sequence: CASLADRGTEAFF. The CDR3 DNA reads TGTGCCAGTCTCGCGGACAGAGGCACTGAAGCTTTCTTT.